This T cell receptor (beta chain) originates from a study of vaccination effects on CD4 cells after COVID-19. Turning to this clone: Its antigen is as yet unknown.

The CDR3 is 16 amino acids. Trimming removed 2 bases at V and 2 bases at J, with 15 bases between. Per germline, CDR1 SEHNR and CDR2 FQNEAQ (reference sequence). CD4+ T cells specific for antigen were expanded with viral peptide pools by the ViraFEST assay before sequencing. When around ten days of culture had elapsed, CD4+ T cells were isolated. Previously uninfected by SARS-CoV-2, the vaccine recipients also showed negative nucleocapsid antibodies. On days 3 and 7, fresh IL-2 medium replaced half the medium. The data were produced by immunoSEQ multiplex PCR, yet TCRdb's version contains in-frame clones alone and is incomplete. In the table there are 65,000 to 85,000 clones, approximately 80% of which are singletons.

Sample: CD4+ T cells from PBMCs cultured with SARS-CoV-2 spike peptides, taken before COVID-19 vaccination. The chain carries TRBV7-9 and TRBJ2-5; a possible D gene is TRBD1 (5 bases). The TCR sequence derives from a human donor who received a COVID-19 vaccine. The CDR3 region is CASSLFRVRAQETQYF. CDR3 nucleotide sequence: TGTGCCAGCAGCTTATTCAGGGTTAGGGCACAAGAGACCCAGTACTTC.